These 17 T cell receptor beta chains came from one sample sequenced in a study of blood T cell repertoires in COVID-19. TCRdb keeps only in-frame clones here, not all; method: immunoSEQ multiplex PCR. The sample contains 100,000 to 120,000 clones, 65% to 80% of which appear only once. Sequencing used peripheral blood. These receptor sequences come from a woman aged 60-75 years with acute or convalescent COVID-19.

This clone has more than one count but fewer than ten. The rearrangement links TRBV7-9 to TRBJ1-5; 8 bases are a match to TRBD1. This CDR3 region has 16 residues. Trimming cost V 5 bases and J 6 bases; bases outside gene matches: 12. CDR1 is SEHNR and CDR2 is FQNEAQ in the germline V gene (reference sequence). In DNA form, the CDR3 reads TGTGCCAGCAGCGCGGCCGGGACAGGACCCGGTCAGCCCCAGCATTTT. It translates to CASSAAGTGPGQPQHF.

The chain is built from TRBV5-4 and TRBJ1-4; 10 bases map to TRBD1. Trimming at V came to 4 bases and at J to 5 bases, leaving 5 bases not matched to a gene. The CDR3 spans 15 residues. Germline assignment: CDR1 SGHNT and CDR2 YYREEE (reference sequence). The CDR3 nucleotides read TGTGCCAGCAGCCCGACGACAGGGGGCAATGAAAAACTGTTTTTT. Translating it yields CASSPTTGGNEKLFF.

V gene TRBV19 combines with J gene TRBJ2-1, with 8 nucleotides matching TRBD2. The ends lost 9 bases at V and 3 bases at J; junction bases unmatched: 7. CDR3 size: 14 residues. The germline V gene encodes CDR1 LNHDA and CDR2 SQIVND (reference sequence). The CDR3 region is CASRGGDHYNEQFF. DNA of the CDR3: TGTGCCAGCCGGGGGGGGGACCACTACAATGAGCAGTTCTTC.

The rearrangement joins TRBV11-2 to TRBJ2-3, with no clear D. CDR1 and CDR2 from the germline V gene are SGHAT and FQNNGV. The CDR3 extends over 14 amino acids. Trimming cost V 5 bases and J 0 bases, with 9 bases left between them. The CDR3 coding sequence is TGTGCCAGCAGCCCTCCTAGAAGCACAGATACGCAGTATTTT. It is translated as CASSPPRSTDTQYF.

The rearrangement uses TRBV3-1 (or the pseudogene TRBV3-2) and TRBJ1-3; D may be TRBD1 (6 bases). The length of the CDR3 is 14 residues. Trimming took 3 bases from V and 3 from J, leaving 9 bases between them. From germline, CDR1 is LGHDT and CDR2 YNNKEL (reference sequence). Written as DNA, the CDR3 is TGTGCCAGCAGCCATTGGGGACATGGAAACACCATATATTTT. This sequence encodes CASSHWGHGNTIYF.

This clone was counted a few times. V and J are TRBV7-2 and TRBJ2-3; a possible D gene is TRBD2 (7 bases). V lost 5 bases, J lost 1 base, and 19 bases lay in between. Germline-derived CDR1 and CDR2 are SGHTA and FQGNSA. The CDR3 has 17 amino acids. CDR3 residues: CASSPLAGRGGTDTQYF. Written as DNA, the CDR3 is TGTGCCAGCAGCCCATTGGCGGGGAGGGGGGGCACAGATACGCAGTATTTT.

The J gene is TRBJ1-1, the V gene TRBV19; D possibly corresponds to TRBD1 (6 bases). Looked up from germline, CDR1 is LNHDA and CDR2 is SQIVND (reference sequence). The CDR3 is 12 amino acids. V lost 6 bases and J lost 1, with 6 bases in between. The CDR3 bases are TGTGCCAGTAGGACAGGGAACACTGAAGCTTTCTTT. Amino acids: CASRTGNTEAFF.

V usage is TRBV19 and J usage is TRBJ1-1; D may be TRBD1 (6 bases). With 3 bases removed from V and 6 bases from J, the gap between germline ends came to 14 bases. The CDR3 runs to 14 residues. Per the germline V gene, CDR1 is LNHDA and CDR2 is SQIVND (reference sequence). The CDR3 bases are TGTGCCAGTAGTATTACGGCCAGGGGTGCTGAAGCTTTCTTT. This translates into CASSITARGAEAFF. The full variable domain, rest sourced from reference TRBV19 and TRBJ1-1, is DGGITQSPKYLFRKEGQNVTLSCEQNLNHDAMYWYRQDPGQGLRLIYYSQIVNDFQKGDIAEGYSVSREKKESFPLTVTSAQKNPTAFYLCASSITARGAEAFFGQGTRLTVV.

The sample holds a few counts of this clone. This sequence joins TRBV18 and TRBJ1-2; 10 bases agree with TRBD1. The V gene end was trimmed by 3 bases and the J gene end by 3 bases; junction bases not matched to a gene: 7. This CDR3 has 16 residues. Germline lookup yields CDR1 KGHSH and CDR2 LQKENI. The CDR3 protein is CASSPLTGGADYGYTF. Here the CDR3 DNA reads TGTGCCAGCTCACCGCTGACAGGGGGCGCCGACTATGGCTACACCTTC.

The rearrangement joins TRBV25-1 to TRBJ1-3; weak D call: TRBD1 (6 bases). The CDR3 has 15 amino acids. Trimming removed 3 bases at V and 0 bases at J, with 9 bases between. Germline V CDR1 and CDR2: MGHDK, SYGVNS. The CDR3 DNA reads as TGTGCCAGCAGTGAGACAGGTTCCTCTGGAAACACCATATATTTT. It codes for CASSETGSSGNTIYF. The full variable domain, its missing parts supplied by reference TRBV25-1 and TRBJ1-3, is EADIYQTPRYLVIGTGKKITLECSQTMGHDKMYWYQQDPGMELHLIHYSYGVNSTEKGDLSSESTVSRIRTEHFPLTLESARPSHTSQYLCASSETGSSGNTIYFGEGSWLTVV.

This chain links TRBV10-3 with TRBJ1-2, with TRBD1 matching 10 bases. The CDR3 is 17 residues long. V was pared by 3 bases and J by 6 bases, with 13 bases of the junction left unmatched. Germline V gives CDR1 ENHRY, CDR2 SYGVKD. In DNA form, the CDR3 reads TGTGCCATCAGTGACCCCCTTAGGGCGGGACAGGGGCATGGCTACACCTTC. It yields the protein CAISDPLRAGQGHGYTF.

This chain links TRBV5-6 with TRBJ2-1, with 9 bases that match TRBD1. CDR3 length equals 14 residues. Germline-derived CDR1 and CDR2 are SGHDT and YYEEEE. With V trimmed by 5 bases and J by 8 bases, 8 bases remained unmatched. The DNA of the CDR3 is TGTGCCAGCAGAGACACAGGGGGCCACGATGAGCAGTTCTTC. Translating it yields CASRDTGGHDEQFF.

The CDR3 is CASSSTSGGGNEQFF. In DNA, the CDR3 is TGCGCCAGCAGCTCTACTAGCGGGGGGGGCAATGAGCAGTTCTTC. The gene calls are TRBV5-1 and TRBJ2-1; 13 bases fit TRBD2. CDR1 SGHRS and CDR2 YFSETQ come from the germline V gene. This CDR3 has 15 amino acids. V dropped 3 bases and J dropped 6; count of bases not matched to a gene: 3.

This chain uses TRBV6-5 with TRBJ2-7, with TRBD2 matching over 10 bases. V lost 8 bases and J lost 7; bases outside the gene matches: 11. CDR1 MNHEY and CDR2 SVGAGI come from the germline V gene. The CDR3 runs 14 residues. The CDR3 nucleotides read TGTGCCAGCCATAGCGGGGGGAATCTACGTGAGCAGTACTTC. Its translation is CASHSGGNLREQYF.

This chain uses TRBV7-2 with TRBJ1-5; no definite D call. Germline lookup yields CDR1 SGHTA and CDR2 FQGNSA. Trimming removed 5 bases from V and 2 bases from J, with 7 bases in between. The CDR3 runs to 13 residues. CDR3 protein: CASSAIGNQPQHF. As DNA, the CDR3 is TGTGCCAGCAGCGCTATCGGCAATCAGCCCCAGCATTTT.

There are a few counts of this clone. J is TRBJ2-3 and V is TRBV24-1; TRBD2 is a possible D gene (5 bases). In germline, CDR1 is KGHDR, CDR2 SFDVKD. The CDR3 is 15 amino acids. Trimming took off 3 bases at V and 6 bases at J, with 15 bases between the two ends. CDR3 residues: CATSDPGLVGDTQYF. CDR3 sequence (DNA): TGTGCCACCAGTGATCCGGGGTTAGTGGGGGATACGCAGTATTTT.

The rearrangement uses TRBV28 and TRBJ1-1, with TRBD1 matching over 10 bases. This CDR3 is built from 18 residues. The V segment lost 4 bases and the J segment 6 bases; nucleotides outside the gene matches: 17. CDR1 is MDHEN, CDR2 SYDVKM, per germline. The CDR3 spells CASSSISGTGAYTAEAFF. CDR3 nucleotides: TGTGCCAGCAGTTCCATCTCCGGGACAGGGGCGTATACCGCTGAAGCTTTCTTT.